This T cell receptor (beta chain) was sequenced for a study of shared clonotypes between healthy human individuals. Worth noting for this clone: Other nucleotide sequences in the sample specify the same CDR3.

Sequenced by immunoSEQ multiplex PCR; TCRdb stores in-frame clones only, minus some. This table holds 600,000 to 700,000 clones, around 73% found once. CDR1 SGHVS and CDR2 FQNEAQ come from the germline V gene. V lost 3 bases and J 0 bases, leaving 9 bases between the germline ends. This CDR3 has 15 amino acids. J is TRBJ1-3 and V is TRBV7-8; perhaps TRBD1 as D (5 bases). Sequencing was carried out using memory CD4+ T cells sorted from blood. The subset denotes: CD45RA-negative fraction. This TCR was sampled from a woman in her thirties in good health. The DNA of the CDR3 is TGTGCCAGCAGCTTGGGGACGGACTCTGGAAACACCATATATTTT. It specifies CASSLGTDSGNTIYF.